The 5 T cell receptor beta chains in this list originate from one sample, sequenced in a study of control samples from healthy donors and cancer patients. Assay used: immunoSEQ multiplex PCR; TCRdb lists only in-frame clones, some missing. The sample records 180,000 or so clones, roughly 89% being singletons. Material: blood. Source of these receptors: a woman in her twenties or thirties in good health.

Points on this clone: The same CDR3 can be traced to other DNA sequences in this sample. The V and J genes are TRBV5-1 and TRBJ1-4, with D uncertain. In germline, CDR1 is SGHRS, CDR2 YFSETQ. Trimming removed 0 bases at V and 0 bases at J, with 3 bases between. The CDR3 is 14 amino acids. CDR3 sequence reads: CASSLAATNEKLFF. CDR3 DNA sequence: TGCGCCAGCAGCTTGGCTGCAACTAATGAAAAACTGTTTTTT.

CDR3 nucleotides: TGTGCCAGCAGCGTAGTTCAGTACACTGAAGCTTTCTTT. Translation gives CASSVVQYTEAFF. V is TRBV9 and J is TRBJ1-1; D unresolved. V lost 0 bases and J 3 bases, leaving 6 bases between the germline ends. Germline CDR1 SGDLS, CDR2 YYNGEE. This CDR3 comprises 13 residues.

The rearrangement joins TRBV30 to TRBJ1-1; tentatively, D is TRBD1 (5 bases). Germline lookup yields CDR1 GTSNPN and CDR2 SVGIG (reference sequence). V shed 1 base and J shed 1 base, with 7 bases lying between them. The CDR3 has 13 residues. Here the CDR3 reads CAWSDRSNTEAFF. The CDR3 DNA reads as TGTGCCTGGAGTGACAGGTCGAACACTGAAGCTTTCTTT. Full variable domain (missing parts from reference TRBV30 and TRBJ1-1): SQTIHQWPATLVQPVGSPLSLECTVEGTSNPNLYWYRQAAGRGLQLLFYSVGIGQISSEVPQNLSASRPQDRQFILSSKKLLLSDSGFYLCAWSDRSNTEAFFGQGTRLTVV.

This sequence joins TRBV6-5 and TRBJ2-7, with TRBD1 identical over 10 bases. This CDR3 is built from 14 residues. The ends lost 2 bases at V and 4 bases at J; junction bases unmatched: 2. CDR1 MNHEY and CDR2 SVGAGI come from the germline V gene. The CDR3 is CASSYDRGLYEQYF. Written as DNA, the CDR3 is TGTGCCAGCAGTTACGACAGGGGGCTGTACGAGCAGTACTTC.

This clone was counted once. The chain uses TRBV2 and TRBJ2-1; a possible D gene is TRBD1 (7 bases). The germline CDR1 and CDR2 sequences are SNHLY and FYNNEI. The CDR3 is 13 residues long. V was shortened by 2 bases and J by 8 bases, with 10 bases between the two germline ends. The CDR3 DNA reads as TGTGCCAGCAGTGAAACCAGGGGGGATGAGCAGTTCTTC. Amino acids: CASSETRGDEQFF. Looking up the rest from reference TRBV2 and TRBJ2-1 gives the full variable domain: EPEVTQTPSHQVTQMGQEVILRCVPISNHLYFYWYRQILGQKVEFLVSFYNNEISEKSEIFDDQFSVERPDGSNFTLKIRSTKLEDSAMYFCASSETRGDEQFFGPGTRLTVL.